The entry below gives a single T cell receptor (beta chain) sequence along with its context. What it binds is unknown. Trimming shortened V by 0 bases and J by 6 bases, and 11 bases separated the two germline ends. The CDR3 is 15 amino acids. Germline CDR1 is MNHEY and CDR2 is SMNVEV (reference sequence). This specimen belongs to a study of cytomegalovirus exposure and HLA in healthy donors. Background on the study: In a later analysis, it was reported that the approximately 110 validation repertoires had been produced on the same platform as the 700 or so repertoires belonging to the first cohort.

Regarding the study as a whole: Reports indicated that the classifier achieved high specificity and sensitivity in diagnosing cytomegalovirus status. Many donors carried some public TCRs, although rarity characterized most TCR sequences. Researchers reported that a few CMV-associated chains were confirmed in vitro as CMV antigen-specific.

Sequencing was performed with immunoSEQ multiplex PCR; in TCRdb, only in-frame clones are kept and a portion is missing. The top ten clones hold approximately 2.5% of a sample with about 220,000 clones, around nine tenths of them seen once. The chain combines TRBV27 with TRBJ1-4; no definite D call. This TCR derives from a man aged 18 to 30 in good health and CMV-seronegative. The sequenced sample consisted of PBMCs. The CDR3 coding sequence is TGTGCCAGCAGTTTATCTACGGGGTGGGATGAAAAACTGTTTTTT. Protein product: CASSLSTGWDEKLFF. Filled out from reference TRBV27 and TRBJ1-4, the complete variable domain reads EAQVTQNPRYLITVTGKKLTVTCSQNMNHEYMSWYRQDPGLGLRQIYYSMNVEVTDKGDVPEGYKVSRKEKRNFPLILESPSPNQTSLYFCASSLSTGWDEKLFFGSGTQLSVL.